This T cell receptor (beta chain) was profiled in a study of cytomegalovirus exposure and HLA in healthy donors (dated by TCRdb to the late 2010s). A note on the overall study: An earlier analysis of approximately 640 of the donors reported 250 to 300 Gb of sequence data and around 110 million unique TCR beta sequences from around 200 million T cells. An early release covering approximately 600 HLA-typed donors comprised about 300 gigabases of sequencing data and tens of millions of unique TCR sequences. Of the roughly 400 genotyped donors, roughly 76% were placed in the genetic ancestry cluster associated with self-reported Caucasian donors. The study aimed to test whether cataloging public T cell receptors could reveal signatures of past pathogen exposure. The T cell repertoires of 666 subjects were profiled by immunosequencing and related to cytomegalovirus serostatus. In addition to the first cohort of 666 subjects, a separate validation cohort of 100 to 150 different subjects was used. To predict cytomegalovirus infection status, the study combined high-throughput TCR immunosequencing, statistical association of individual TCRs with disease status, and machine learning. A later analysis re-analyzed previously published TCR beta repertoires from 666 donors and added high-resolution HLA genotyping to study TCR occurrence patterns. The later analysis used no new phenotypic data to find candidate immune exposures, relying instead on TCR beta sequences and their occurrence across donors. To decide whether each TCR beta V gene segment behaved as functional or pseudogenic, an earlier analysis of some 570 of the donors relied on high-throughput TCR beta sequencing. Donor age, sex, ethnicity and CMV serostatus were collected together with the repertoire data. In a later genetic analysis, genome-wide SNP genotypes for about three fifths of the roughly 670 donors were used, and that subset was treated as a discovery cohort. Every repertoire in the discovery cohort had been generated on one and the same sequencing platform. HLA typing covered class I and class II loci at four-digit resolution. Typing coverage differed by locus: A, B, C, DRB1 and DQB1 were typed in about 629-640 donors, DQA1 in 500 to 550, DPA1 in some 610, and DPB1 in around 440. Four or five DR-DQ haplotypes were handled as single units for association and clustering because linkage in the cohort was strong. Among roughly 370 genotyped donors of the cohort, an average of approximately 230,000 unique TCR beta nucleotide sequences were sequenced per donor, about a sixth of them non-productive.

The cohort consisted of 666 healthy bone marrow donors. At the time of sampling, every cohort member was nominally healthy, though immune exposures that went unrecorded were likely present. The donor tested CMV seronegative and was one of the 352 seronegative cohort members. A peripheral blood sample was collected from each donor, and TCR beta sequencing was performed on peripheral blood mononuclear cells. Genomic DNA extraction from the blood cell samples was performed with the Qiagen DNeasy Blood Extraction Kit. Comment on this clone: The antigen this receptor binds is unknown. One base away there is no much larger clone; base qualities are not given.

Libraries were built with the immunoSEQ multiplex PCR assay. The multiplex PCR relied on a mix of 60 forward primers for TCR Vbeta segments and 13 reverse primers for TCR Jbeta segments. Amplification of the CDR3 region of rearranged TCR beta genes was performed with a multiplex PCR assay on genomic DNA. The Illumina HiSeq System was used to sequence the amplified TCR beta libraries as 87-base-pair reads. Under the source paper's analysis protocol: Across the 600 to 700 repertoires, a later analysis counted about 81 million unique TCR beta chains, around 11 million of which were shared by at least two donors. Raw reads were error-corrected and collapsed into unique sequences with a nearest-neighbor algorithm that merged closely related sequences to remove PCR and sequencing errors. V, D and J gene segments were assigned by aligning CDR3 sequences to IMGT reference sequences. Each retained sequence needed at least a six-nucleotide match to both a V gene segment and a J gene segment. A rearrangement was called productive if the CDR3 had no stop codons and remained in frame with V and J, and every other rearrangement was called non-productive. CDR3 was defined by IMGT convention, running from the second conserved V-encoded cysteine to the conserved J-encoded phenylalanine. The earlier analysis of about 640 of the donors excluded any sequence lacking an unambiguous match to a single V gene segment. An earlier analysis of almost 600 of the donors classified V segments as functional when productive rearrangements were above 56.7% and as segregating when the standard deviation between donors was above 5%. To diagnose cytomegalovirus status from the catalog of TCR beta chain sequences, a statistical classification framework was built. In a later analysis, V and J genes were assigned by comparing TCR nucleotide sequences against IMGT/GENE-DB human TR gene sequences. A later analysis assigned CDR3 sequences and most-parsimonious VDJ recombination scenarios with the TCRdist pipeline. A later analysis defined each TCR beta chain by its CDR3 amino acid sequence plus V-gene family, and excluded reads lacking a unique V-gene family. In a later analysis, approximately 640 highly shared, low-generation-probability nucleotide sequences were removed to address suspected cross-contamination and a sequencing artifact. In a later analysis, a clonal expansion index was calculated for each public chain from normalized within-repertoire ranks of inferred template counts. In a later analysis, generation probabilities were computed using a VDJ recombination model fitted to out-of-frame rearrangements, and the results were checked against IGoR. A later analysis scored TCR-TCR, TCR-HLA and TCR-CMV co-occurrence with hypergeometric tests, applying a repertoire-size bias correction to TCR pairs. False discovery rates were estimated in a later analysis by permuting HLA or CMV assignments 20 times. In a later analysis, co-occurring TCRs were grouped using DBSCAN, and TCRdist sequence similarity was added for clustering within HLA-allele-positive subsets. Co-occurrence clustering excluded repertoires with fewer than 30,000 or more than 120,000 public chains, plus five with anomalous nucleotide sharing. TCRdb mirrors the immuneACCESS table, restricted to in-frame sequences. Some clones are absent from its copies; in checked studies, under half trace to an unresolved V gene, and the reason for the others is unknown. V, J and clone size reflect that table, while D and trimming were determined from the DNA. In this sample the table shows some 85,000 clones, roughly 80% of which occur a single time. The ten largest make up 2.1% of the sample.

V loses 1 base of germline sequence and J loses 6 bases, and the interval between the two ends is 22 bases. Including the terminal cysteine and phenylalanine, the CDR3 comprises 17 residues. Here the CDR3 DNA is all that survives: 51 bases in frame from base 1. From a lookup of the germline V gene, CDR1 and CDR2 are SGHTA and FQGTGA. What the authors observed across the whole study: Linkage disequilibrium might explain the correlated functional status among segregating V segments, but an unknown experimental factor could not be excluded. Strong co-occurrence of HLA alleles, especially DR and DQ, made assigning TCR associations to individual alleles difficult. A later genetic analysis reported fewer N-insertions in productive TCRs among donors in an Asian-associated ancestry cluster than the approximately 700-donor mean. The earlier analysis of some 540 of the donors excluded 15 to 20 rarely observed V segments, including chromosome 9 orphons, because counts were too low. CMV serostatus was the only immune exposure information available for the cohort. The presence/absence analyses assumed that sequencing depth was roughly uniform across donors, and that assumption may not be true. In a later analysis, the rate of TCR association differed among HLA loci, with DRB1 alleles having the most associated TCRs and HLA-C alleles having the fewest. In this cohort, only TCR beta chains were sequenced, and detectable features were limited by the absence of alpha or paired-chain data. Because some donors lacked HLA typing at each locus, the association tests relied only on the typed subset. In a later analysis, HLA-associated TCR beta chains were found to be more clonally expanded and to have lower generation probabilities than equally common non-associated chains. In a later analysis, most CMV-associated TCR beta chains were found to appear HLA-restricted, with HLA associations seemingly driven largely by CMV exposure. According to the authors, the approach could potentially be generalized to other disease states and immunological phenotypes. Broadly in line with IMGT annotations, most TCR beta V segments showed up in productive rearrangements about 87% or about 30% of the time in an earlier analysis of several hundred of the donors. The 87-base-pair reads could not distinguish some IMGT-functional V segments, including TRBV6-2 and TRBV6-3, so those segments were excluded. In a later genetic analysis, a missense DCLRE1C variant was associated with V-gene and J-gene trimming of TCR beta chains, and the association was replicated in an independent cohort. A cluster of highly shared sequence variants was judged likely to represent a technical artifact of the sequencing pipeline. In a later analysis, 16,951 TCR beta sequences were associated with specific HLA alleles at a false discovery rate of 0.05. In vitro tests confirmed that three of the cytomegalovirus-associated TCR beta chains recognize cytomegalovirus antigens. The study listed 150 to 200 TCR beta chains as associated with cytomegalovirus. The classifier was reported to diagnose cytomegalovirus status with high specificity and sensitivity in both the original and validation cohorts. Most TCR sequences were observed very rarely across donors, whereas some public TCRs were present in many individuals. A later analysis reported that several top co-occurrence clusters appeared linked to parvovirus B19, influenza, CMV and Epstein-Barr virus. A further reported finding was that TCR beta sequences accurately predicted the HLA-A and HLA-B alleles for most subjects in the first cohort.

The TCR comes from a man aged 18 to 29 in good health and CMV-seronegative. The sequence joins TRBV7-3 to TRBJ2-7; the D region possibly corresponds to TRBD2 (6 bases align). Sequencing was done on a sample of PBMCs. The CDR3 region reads CASSLKGRGPPVREQYF. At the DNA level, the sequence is TGTGCCAGCAGCTTAAAGGGGCGGGGCCCTCCCGTTCGCGAGCAGTACTTC.